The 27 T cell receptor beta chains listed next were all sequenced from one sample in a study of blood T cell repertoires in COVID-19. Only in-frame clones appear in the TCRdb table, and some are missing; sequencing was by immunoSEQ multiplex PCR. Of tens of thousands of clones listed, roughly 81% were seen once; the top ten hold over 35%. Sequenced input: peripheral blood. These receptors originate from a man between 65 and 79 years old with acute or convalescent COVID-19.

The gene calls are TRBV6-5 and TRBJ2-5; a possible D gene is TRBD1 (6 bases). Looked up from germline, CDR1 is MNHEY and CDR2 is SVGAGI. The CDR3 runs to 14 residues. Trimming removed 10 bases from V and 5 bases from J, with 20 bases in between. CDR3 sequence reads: CATGKAGGDETQYF. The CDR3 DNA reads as TGTGCCACCGGGAAGGCTGGGGGCGATGAGACCCAGTACTTC.

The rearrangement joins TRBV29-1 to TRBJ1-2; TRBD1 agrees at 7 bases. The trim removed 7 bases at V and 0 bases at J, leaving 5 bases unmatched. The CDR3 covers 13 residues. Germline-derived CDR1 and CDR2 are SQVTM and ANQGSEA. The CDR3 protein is CSAPGGTNYGYTF. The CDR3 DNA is TGCAGCGCCCCAGGGGGGACTAACTATGGCTACACCTTC.

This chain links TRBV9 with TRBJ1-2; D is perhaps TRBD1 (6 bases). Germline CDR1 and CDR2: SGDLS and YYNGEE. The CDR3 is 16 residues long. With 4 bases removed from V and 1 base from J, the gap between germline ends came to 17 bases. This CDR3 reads CASSPTTGNINYGYTF. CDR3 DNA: TGTGCCAGCAGCCCCACCACAGGGAACATTAACTATGGCTACACCTTC.

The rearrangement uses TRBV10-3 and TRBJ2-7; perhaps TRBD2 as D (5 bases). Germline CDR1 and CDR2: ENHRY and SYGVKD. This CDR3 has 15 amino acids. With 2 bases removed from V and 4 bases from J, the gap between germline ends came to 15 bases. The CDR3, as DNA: TGTGCCATCAGTGAGGATCGGGGATTAGGTTACGAGCAGTACTTC. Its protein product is CAISEDRGLGYEQYF.

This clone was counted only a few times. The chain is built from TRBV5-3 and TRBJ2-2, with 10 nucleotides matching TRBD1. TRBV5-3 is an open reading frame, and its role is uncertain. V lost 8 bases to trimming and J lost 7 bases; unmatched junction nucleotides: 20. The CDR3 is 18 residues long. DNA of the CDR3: TGTGCCAGCGAGGGCGGGACAGGGGACCCTCTCCGCCACGGGGAGCTGTTTTTT. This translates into CASEGGTGDPLRHGELFF.

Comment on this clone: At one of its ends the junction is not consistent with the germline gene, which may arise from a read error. CDR3 residues: CASTQVSQGISGYTF. CDR3 nucleotide sequence: TGTGCCAGCACCCAAGTTTCGCAGGGGATCTCTGGCTACACCTTC. The chain recombines TRBV3-1 (or the pseudogene TRBV3-2) with TRBJ1-2; D may be TRBD1 (6 bases). The CDR3 runs 15 residues. Germline loops: CDR1 LGHDT, CDR2 YNNKEL (reference sequence).

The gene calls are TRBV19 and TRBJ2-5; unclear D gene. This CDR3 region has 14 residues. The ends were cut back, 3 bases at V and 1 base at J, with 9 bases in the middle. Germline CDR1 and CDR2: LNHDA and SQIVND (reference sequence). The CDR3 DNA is TGTGCCAGTAGTATCGGCAGGCGCCAAGAGACCCAGTACTTC. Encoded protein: CASSIGRRQETQYF.

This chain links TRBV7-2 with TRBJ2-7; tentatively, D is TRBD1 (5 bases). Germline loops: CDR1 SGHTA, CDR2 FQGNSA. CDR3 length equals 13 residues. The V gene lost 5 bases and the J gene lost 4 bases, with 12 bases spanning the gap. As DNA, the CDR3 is TGTGCCAGCAGCGCCCAGGGAATTTACGAGCAGTACTTC. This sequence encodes CASSAQGIYEQYF.

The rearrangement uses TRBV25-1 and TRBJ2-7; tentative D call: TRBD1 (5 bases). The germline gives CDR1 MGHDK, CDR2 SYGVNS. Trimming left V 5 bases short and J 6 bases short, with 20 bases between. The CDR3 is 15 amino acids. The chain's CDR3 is CASSPTGRDTAEQYF. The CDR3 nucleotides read TGTGCCAGCAGTCCCACCGGCAGGGATACTGCCGAGCAGTACTTC.

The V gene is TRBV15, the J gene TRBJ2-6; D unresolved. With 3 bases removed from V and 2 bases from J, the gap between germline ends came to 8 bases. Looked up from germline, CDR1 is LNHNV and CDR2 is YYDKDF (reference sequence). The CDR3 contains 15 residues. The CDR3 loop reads CATSSRSAGANVLTF. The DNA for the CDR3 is TGTGCCACCAGCAGCAGGTCGGCTGGGGCCAACGTCCTGACTTTC.

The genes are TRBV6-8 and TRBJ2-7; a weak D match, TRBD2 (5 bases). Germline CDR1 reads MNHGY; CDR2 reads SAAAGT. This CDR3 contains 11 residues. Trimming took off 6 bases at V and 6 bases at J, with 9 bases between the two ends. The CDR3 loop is CASRLGSEQYF. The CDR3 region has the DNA TGTGCCAGCAGATTGGGGAGCGAGCAGTACTTC.

CDR3 region: CASSPGTGLWEKLFF. The CDR3 DNA is TGTGCCAGCAGCCCCGGGACAGGCCTTTGGGAAAAACTGTTTTTT. The V gene is TRBV7-9, the J gene TRBJ1-4, with TRBD1 identical over 8 bases. With V trimmed by 5 bases and J by 8 bases, 10 bases remained unmatched. The CDR3 is 15 residues long. The germline CDR1 and CDR2 sequences are SEHNR and FQNEAQ (reference sequence).

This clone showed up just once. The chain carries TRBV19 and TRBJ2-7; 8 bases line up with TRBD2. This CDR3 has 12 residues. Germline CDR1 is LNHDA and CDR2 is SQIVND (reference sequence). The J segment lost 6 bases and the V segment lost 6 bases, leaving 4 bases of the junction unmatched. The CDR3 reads CASSRRGAEQYF. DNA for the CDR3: TGTGCCAGTAGCCGGCGGGGGGCCGAGCAGTACTTC.

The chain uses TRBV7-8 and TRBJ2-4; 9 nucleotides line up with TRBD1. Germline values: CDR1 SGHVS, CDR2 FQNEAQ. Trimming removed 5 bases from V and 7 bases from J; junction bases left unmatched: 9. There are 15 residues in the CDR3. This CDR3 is CASSRGGTGKNIQYF. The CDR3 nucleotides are TGTGCCAGCAGCCGAGGCGGGACAGGGAAGAACATTCAGTACTTC.

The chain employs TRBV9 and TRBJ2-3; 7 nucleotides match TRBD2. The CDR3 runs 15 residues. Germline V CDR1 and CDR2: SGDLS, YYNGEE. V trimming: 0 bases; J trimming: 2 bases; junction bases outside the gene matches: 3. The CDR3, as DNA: TGTGCCAGCAGCGTAGTGGGGGGGTACACAGATACGCAGTATTTT. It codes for CASSVVGGYTDTQYF.

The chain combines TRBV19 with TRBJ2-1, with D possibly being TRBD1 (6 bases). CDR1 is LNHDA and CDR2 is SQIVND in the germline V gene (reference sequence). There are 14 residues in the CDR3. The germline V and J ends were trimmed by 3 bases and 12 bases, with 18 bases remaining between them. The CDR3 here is CASSIKAGDTSQFF. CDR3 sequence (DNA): TGTGCCAGTAGTATCAAGGCAGGGGATACTTCGCAGTTCTTC. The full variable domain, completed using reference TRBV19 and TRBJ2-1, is DGGITQSPKYLFRKEGQNVTLSCEQNLNHDAMYWYRQDPGQGLRLIYYSQIVNDFQKGDIAEGYSVSREKKESFPLTVTSAQKNPTAFYLCASSIKAGDTSQFFGPGTRLTVL.

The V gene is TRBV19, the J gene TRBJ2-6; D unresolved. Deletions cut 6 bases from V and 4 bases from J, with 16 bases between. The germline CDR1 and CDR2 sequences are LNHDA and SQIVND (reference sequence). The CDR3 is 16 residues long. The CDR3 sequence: CASSRGQGVGANVLTF. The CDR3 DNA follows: TGTGCCAGTAGCCGAGGTCAAGGAGTGGGGGCCAACGTCCTGACTTTC.

The CDR3 region is CASSPGSGRIREQYF. In DNA, the CDR3 is TGTGCCAGCAGCCCCGGGAGCGGGAGGATCCGCGAGCAGTACTTC. J is TRBJ2-7 and V is TRBV5-4; TRBD2 aligns across 9 bases. CDR1 SGHNT and CDR2 YYREEE come from the germline V gene (reference sequence). Germline trimming cut 4 bases from V and 6 bases from J; bases unmatched to any gene: 11. There are 15 residues in the CDR3.

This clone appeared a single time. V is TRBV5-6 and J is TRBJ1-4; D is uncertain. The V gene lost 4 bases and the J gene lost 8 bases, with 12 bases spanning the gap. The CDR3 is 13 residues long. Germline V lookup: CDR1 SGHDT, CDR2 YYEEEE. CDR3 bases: TGTGCCAGCAGCCGGAGGAGGGAAGAAAAACTGTTTTTT. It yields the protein CASSRRREEKLFF.

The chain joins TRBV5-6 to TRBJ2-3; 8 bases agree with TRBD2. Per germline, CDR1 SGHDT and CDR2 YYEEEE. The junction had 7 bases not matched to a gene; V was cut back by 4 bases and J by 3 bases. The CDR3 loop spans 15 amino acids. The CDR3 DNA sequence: TGTGCCAGCAGCCGCCCGGGACTAGGAACAGATACGCAGTATTTT. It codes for CASSRPGLGTDTQYF.

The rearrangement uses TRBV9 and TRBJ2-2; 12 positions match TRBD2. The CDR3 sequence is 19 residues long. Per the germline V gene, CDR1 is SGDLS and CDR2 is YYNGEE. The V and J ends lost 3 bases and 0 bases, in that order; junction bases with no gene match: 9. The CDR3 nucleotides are TGTGCCAGCAGCGCCTCTAGCGGGAGGGGTCAGACGAACACCGGGGAGCTGTTTTTT. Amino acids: CASSASSGRGQTNTGELFF.

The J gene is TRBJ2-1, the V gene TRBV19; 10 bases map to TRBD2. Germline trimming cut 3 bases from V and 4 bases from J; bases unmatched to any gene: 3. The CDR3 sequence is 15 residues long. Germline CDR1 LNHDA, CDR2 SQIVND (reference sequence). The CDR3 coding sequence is TGTGCCAGTAGTATCGCTAGCGGGAGTTACAATGAGCAGTTCTTC. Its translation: CASSIASGSYNEQFF. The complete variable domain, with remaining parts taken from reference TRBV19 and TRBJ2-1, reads DGGITQSPKYLFRKEGQNVTLSCEQNLNHDAMYWYRQDPGQGLRLIYYSQIVNDFQKGDIAEGYSVSREKKESFPLTVTSAQKNPTAFYLCASSIASGSYNEQFFGPGTRLTVL.

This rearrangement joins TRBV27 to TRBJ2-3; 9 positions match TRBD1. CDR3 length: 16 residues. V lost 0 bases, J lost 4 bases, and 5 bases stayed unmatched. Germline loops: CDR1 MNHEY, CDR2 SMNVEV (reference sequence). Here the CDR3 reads CASSLSGTGTADTQYF. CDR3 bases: TGTGCCAGCAGTTTATCTGGGACAGGGACCGCAGATACGCAGTATTTT.

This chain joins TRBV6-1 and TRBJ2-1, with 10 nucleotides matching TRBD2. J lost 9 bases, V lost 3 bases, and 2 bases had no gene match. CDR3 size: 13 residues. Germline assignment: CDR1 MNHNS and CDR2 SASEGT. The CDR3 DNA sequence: TGTGCCAGCAGTGAGAGACTAGCGGGTGAGCAGTTCTTC. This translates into CASSERLAGEQFF.

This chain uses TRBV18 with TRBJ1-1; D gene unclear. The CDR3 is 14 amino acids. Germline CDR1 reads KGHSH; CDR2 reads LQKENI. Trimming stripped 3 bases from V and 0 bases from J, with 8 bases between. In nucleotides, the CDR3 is TGTGCCAGCTCACCTAGCGGGGTGAACACTGAAGCTTTCTTT. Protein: CASSPSGVNTEAFF.

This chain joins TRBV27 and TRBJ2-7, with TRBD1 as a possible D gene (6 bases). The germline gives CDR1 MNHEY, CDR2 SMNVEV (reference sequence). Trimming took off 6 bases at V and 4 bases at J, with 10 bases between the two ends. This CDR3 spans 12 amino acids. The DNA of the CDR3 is TGTGCCAGCAGCCCAACAGGGTACGAGCAGTACTTC. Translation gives CASSPTGYEQYF.

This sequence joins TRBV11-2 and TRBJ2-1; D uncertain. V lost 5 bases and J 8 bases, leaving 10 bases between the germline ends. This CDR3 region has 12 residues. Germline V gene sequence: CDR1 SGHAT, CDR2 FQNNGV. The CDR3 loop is CASSEALHEQFF. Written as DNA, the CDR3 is TGTGCCAGCAGCGAAGCTTTACATGAGCAGTTCTTC.